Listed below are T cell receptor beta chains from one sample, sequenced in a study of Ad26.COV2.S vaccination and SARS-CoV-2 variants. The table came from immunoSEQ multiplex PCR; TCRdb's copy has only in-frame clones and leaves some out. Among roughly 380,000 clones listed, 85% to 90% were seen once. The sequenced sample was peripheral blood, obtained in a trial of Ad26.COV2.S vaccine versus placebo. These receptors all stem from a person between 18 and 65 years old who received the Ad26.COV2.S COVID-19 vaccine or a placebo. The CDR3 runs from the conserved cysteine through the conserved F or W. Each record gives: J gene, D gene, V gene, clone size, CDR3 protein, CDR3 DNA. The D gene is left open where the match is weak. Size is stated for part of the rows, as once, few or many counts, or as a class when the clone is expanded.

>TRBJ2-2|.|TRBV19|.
CASSPNPNTGELFF
TGTGCCAGTAGCCCGAACCCGAACACCGGGGAGCTGTTTTTT
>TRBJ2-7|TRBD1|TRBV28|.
CASSLASDRGPPYEQYF
TGTGCCAGCAGTTTAGCCTCGGACAGGGGGCCGCCCTACGAGCAGTACTTC
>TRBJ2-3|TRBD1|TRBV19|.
CASSFGMTGQTQYF
TGTGCCAGTAGTTTCGGAATGACAGGGCAGACGCAGTATTTT
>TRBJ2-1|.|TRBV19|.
CASRPTGANEQFF
TGTGCCAGTAGACCAACGGGGGCGAATGAGCAGTTCTTC
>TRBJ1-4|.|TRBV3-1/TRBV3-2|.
CASSQGWRTNEKLFF
TGTGCCAGCAGCCAAGGTTGGAGAACTAATGAAAAACTGTTTTTT
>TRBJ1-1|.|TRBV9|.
CASSVGGARTEAFF
TGTGCCAGCAGCGTAGGAGGGGCTCGCACTGAAGCTTTCTTT
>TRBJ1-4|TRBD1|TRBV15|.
CATSALRTGWDEKLFF
TGTGCCACCAGCGCACTCAGGACAGGGTGGGATGAAAAACTGTTTTTT
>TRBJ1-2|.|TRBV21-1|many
CASSRGGGYTF
TGTGCCAGCAGCAGGGGAGGTGGCTACACCTTC
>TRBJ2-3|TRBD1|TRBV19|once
CASSKGTGADTQYF
TGTGCCAGTAGTAAGGGGACAGGGGCAGATACGCAGTATTTT
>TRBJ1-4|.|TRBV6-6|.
CASSYRGTNEKLFF
TGTGCCAGCAGTTACAGGGGAACTAATGAAAAACTGTTTTTT
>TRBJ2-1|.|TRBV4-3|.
CASSQGPGEVHEQFF
TGCGCCAGCAGCCAAGGCCCAGGGGAGGTCCATGAGCAGTTCTTC
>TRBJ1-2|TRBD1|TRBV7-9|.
CASSADRGLAGYTF
TGTGCCAGCAGCGCCGACAGGGGGCTGGCTGGCTACACCTTC
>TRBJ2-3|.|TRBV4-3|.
CASSQGQSDTQYF
TGCGCCAGCAGCCAAGGCCAGTCAGATACGCAGTATTTT
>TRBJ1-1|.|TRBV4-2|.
CASSQVSVDTEAFF
TGTGCCAGCAGCCAAGTATCGGTTGACACTGAAGCTTTCTTT
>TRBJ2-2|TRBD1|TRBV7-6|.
CASSLTGSGELFF
TGTGCCAGCAGCTTGACAGGGTCCGGGGAGCTGTTTTTT
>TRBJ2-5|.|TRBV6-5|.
CASSYRVEETQYF
TGTGCCAGCAGTTACAGGGTAGAAGAGACCCAGTACTTC
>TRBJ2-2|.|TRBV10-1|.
CASSEVRGGTGELFF
TGCGCCAGCAGTGAAGTTAGGGGCGGCACCGGGGAGCTGTTTTTT
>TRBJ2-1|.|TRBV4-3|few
CASSQERDSEQFF
TGCGCCAGCAGCCAAGAGCGGGATAGTGAGCAGTTCTTC
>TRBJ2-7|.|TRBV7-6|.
CASSLGPTSEQYF
TGTGCCAGCAGCTTAGGACCTACCTCCGAGCAGTACTTC
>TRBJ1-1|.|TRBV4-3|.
CASSQDRGRGTEAFF
TGCGCCAGCAGCCAAGATAGGGGCAGGGGCACTGAAGCTTTCTTT
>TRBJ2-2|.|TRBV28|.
CASTPTDTFANTGELFF
TGTGCCAGCACCCCCACCGACACGTTCGCGAACACCGGGGAGCTGTTTTTT
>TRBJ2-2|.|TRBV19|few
CASSNDGELFF
TGTGCCAGTAGTAATGACGGGGAGCTGTTTTTT
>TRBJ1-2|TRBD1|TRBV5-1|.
CASSAGTGANYGYTF
TGCGCCAGCAGCGCCGGGACAGGAGCTAACTATGGCTACACCTTC
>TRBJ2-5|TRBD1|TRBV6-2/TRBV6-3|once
CASSPRTGGFWETQYF
TGTGCCAGCAGTCCGCGGACAGGGGGTTTTTGGGAGACCCAGTACTTC
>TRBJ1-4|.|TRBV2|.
CASRERTDREKLFF
TGTGCCAGCAGAGAAAGGACAGATCGGGAAAAACTGTTTTTT
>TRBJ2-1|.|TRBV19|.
CASSKPGMNEQFF
TGTGCCAGTAGTAAGCCAGGGATGAATGAGCAGTTCTTC
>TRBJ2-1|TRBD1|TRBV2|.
CASSLDRGTYNEQFF
TGTGCCAGCAGTTTAGACAGGGGAACCTACAATGAGCAGTTCTTC
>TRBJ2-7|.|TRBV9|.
CASSPNSYEQYF
TGTGCCAGCAGCCCCAACTCCTACGAGCAGTACTTC
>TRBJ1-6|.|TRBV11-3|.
CASSLGTANSPLHF
TGTGCCAGCAGCTTAGGGACAGCCAATTCACCCCTCCACTTT
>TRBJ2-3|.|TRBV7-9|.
CASRSSTDTQYF
TGTGCCAGCAGAAGTAGCACAGATACGCAGTATTTT
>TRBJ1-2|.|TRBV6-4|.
CASSPQTGGLPYGYTF
TGTGCCAGCAGTCCCCAGACCGGGGGACTCCCCTATGGCTACACCTTC
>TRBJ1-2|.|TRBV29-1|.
CSVGGGGAYGYTF
TGCAGCGTTGGTGGGGGAGGCGCTTATGGCTACACCTTC
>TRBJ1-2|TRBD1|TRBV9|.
CASSEPSGGNGYTF
TGTGCCAGCAGCGAGCCGTCAGGGGGCAATGGCTACACCTTC
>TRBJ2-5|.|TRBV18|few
CASSPGETQYF
TGTGCCAGCTCACCAGGGGAGACCCAGTACTTC
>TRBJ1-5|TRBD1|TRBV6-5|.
CASRLLQGHQPQHF
TGTGCCAGCAGACTCCTACAGGGGCATCAGCCCCAGCATTTT
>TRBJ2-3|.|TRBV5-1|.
CASSFGTDGTDTQYF
TGCGCCAGCAGCTTCGGGACGGATGGCACAGATACGCAGTATTTT
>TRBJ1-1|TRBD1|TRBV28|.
CASSLSQGAGTEAFF
TGTGCCAGCAGTCTATCTCAGGGGGCTGGAACTGAAGCTTTCTTT
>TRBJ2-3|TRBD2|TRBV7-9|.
CASNDWTSGGTDTQYF
TGTGCCAGCAACGACTGGACTAGCGGGGGCACAGATACGCAGTATTTT
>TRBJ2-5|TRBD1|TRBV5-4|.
CASSKRTGARNQETQYF
TGTGCCAGCAGCAAGCGAACAGGGGCGCGGAATCAAGAGACCCAGTACTTC
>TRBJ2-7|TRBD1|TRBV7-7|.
CASSPSPGQGGYEQYF
TGTGCCAGCAGCCCTAGCCCGGGACAGGGAGGCTACGAGCAGTACTTC
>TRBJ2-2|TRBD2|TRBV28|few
CASRTGLAGAGELFF
TGTGCCAGCAGAACAGGACTAGCGGGGGCCGGGGAGCTGTTTTTT